The clone carrying this T cell receptor beta chain has more than one count but fewer than ten. The time point here: pretreatment peripheral blood. With 5 bases removed from V and 3 bases from J, the gap between germline ends came to 22 bases. Germline V gene data show CDR1 as SGHDN and CDR2 as FVKESK. The CDR3 loop spans 17 amino acids. This record belongs to a study of PD-L1 blockade in urothelial cancer. Background on the study: Analyses used blood from 3 weeks (second dose) and 6 weeks after treatment start.

Synthetic templates analogous to TCR were spiked into all PCRs individually. This table comes from immunoSEQ multiplex PCR, and its TCRdb copy is limited to in-frame clones, with some not included. The profile shows around 100,000 clones, around 90% of them singletons. The sequences come from PBMCs, collected around atezolizumab (anti-PD-L1) treatment. The sequence was obtained from a man aged 55-75 years with urothelial cancer. The V and J genes are TRBV14 and TRBJ1-1; possibly TRBD1 for D (6 bases). Written as DNA, the CDR3 is TGTGCCAGCAGCAAAAGAAGGTCCCAGGGGCAGGACACTGAAGCTTTCTTT. Translating gives CASSKRRSQGQDTEAFF. The full variable domain, with the rest looked up from reference TRBV14 and TRBJ1-1, is EAGVTQFPSHSVIEKGQTVTLRCDPISGHDNLYWYRRVMGKEIKFLLHFVKESKQDESGMPNNRFLAERTGGTYSTLKVQPAELEDSGVYFCASSKRRSQGQDTEAFFGQGTRLTVV.